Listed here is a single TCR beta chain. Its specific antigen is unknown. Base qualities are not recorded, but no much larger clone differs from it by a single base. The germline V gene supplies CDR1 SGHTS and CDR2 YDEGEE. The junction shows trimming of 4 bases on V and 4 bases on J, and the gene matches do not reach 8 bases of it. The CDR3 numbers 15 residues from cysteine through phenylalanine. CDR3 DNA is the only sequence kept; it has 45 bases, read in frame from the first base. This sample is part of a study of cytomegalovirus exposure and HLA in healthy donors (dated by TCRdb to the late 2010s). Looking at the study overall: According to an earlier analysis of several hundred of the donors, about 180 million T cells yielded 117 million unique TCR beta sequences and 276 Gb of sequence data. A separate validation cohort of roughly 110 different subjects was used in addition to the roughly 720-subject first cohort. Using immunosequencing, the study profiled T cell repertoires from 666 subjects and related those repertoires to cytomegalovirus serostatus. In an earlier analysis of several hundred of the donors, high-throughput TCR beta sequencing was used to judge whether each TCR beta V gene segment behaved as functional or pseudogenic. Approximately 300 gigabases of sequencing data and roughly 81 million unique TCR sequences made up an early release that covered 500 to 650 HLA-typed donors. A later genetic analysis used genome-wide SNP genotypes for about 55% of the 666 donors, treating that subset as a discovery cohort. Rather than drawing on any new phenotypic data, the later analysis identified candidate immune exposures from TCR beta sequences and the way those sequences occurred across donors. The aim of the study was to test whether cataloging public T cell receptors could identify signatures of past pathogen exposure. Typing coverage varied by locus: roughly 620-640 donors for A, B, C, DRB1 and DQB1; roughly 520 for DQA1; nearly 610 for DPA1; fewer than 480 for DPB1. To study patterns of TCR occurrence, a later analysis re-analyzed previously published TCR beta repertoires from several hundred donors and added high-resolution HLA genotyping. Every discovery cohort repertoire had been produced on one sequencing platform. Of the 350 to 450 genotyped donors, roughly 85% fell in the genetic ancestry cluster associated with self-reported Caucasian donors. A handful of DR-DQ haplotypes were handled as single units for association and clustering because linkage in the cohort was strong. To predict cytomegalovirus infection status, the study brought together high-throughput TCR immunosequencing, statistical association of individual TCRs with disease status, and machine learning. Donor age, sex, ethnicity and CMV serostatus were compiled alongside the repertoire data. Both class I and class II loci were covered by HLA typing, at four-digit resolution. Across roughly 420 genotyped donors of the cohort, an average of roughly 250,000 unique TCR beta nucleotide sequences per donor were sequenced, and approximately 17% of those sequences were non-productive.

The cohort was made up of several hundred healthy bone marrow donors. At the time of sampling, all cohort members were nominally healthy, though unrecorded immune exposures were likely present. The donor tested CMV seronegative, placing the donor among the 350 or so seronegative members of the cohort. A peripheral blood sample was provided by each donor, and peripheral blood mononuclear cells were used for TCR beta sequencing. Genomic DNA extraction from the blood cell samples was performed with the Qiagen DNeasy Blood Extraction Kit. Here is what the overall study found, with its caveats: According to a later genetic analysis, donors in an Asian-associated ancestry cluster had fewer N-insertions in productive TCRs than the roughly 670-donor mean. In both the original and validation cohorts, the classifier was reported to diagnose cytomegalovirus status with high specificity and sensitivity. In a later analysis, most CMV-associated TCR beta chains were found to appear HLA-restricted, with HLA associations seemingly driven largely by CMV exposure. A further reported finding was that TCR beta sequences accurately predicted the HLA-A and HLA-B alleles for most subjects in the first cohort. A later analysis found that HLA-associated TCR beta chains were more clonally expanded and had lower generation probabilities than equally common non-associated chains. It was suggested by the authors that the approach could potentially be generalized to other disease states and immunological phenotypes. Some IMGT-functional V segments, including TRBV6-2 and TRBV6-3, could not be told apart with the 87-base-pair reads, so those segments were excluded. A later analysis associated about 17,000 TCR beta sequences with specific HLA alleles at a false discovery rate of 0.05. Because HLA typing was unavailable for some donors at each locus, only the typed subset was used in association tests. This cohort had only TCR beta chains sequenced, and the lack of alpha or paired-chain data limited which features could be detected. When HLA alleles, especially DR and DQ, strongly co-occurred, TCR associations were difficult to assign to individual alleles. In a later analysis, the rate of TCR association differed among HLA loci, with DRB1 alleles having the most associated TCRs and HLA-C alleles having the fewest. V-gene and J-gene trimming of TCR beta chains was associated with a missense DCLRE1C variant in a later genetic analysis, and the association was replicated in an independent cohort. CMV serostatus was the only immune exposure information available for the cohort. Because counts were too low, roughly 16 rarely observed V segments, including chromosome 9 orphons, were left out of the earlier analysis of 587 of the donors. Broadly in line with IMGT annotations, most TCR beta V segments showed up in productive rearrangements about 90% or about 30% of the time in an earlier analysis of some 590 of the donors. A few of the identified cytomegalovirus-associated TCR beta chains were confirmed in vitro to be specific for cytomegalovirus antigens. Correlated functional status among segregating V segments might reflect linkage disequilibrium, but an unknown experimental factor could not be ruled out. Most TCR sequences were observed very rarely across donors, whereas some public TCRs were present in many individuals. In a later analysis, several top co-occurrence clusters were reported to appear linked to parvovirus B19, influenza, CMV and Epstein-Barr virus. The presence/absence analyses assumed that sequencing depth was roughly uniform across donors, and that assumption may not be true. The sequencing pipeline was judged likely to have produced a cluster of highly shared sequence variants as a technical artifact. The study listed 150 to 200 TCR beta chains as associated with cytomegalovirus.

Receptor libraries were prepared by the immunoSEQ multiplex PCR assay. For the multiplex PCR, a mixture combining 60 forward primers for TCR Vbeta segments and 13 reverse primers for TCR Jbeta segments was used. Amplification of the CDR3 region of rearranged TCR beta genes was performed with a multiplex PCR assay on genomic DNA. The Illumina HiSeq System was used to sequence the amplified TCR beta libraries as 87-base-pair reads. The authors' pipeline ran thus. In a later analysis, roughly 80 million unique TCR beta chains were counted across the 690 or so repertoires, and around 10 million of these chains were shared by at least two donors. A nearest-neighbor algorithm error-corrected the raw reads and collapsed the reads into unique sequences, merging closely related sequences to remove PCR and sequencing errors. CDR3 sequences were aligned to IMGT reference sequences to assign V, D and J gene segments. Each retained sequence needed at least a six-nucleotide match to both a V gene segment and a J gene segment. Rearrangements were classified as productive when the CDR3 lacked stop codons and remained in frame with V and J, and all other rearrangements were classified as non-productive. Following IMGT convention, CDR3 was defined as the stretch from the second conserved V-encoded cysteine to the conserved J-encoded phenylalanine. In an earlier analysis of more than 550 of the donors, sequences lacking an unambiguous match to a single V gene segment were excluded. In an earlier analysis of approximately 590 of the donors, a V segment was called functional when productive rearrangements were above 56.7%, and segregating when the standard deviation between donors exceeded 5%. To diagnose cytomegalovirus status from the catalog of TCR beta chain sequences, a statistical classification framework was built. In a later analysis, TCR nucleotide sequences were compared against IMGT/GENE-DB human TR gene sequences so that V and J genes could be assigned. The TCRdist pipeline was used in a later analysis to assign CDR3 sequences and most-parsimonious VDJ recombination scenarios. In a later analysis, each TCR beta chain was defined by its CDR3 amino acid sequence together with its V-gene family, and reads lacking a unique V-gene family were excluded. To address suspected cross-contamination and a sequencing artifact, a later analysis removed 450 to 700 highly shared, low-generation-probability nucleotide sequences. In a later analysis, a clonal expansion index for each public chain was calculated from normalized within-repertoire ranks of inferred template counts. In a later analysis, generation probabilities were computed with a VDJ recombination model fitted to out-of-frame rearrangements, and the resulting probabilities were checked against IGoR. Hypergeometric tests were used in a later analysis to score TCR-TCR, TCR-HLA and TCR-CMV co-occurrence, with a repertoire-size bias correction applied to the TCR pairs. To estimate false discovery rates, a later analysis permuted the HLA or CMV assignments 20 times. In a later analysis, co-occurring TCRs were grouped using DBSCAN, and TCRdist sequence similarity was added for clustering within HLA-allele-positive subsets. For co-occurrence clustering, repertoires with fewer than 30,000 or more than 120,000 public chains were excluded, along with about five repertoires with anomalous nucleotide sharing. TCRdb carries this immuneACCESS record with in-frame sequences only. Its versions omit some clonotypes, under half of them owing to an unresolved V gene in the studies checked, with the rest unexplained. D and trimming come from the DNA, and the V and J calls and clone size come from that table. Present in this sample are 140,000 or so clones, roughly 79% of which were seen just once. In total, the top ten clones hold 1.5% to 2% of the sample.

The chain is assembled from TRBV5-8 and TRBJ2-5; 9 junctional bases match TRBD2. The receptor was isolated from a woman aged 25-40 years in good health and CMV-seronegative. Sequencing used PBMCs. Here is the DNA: TGTGCCAGCAGCCCCGGGACTAGCCTCGGAGAGACCCAGTACTTC. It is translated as CASSPGTSLGETQYF. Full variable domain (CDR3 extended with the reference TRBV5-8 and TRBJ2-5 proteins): EAGVTQSPTHLIKTRGQQATLRCSPISGHTSVYWYQQALGLGLQFLLWYDEGEERNRGNFPPRFSGRQFPNYSSELNVNALELEDSALYLCASSPGTSLGETQYFGPGTRLLVL.